Below are 32 T cell receptor beta chains sequenced from a single sample in a study of blood T cell repertoires in COVID-19. The method was immunoSEQ multiplex PCR; TCRdb's version includes in-frame clones alone and lacks a portion of them. The table shows about 91,000 clones, with approximately 86% occurring only once. The sequenced sample consisted of peripheral blood. Receptors were obtained from a woman in her 70s with acute or convalescent COVID-19.

The rearrangement uses TRBV5-1 and TRBJ2-2, with a tentative D call TRBD1 (5 bases). The germline V gene encodes CDR1 SGHRS and CDR2 YFSETQ. The germline V and J ends were trimmed by 0 bases and 6 bases, with 9 bases remaining between them. The CDR3 is made up of 14 amino acids. In DNA form, the CDR3 reads TGCGCCAGCAGCTTGGACAGGTTGTCCGGGGAGCTGTTTTTT. It is translated as CASSLDRLSGELFF.

This clone has just a few counts. V usage is TRBV5-1 and J usage is TRBJ1-2, with TRBD1 matching 7 bases. Trimming at V came to 4 bases and at J to 4 bases, leaving 7 bases not matched to a gene. The CDR3 is 14 amino acids. Germline CDR1 and CDR2: SGHRS and YFSETQ. The CDR3 nucleotides are TGCGCCAGCAGCAGCCAGACAGGGATCTATGGCTACACCTTC. It codes for CASSSQTGIYGYTF.

This clone was observed once. This sequence joins TRBV7-9 and TRBJ2-2; 13 positions match TRBD2. J gave up 5 bases and V 5 bases, and 5 bases lay outside the gene matches. The CDR3 loop spans 16 amino acids. Germline CDR1 is SEHNR and CDR2 is FQNEAQ (reference sequence). The CDR3 region is CASSLRTSGSTGELFF. In DNA, the CDR3 is TGTGCCAGCAGCCTTAGGACTAGCGGGAGTACCGGGGAGCTGTTTTTT. The whole variable domain, remainder taken from reference TRBV7-9 and TRBJ2-2, is DTGVSQNPRHKITKRGQNVTFRCDPISEHNRLYWYRQTLGQGPEFLTYFQNEAQLEKSRLLSDRFSAERPKGSFSTLEIQRTEQGDSAMYLCASSLRTSGSTGELFFGEGSRLTVL.

This chain uses TRBV2 with TRBJ2-5, with TRBD1 matching 11 bases. The V gene end was trimmed by 8 bases and the J gene end by 5 bases; junction bases not matched to a gene: 7. The CDR3 sequence is 14 residues long. Germline loops: CDR1 SNHLY, CDR2 FYNNEI. The chain's CDR3 is CASGDGTGGETQYF. CDR3 sequence (DNA): TGTGCCAGCGGCGACGGGACAGGGGGGGAGACCCAGTACTTC.

The chain carries TRBV6-1 and TRBJ2-1; 8 bases map to TRBD1. V trimming: 4 bases; J trimming: 0 bases; junction bases outside the gene matches: 5. Germline CDR1 reads MNHNS; CDR2 reads SASEGT. The length of the CDR3 is 16 residues. The CDR3 DNA is TGTGCCAGCAGTGGCGACAGGGGCAGCTCCTACAATGAGCAGTTCTTC. Translation gives CASSGDRGSSYNEQFF.

The V call is TRBV2, the J call TRBJ2-2, with 7 positions matching TRBD1. Germline CDR1 and CDR2: SNHLY and FYNNEI. There are 13 residues in the CDR3. V was pared by 5 bases and J by 5 bases, with 2 bases of the junction left unmatched. Here the CDR3 DNA reads TGTGCCAGCAGTACACAGGGGACCGGGGAGCTGTTTTTT. This gives the protein CASSTQGTGELFF.

V usage is TRBV27 and J usage is TRBJ1-6; D unresolved. Germline loops: CDR1 MNHEY, CDR2 SMNVEV (reference sequence). The germline V and J ends were trimmed by 3 bases and 5 bases, with 11 bases remaining between them. There are 15 residues in the CDR3. CDR3 loop: CASSLWAGNNSPLHF. The CDR3 nucleotides read TGTGCCAGCAGTTTGTGGGCGGGAAATAATTCACCCCTCCACTTT.

The chain links TRBV3-1 (or the pseudogene TRBV3-2) to TRBJ1-5; D is uncertain. V was shortened by 1 base and J by 7 bases, with 5 bases between the two germline ends. This CDR3 comprises 12 residues. Germline V gene lookup returns CDR1 LGHDT and CDR2 YNNKEL (reference sequence). The CDR3 DNA follows: TGTGCCAGCAGCCAAGCCTCCCAGCCCCAGCATTTT. Encoded protein: CASSQASQPQHF.

There are many counts of this clone. The V and J genes are TRBV10-3 and TRBJ1-3, with a possible D match to TRBD1 (5 bases). The CDR3 consists of 16 residues. V was trimmed by 0 bases and J by 0 bases, leaving 9 bases between them. Germline V gene sequence: CDR1 ENHRY, CDR2 SYGVKD. CDR3: CAISESMQGSGNTIYF. DNA for the CDR3: TGTGCCATCAGTGAGTCGATGCAGGGCTCTGGAAACACCATATATTTT.

V usage is TRBV14 and J usage is TRBJ2-2; D may be TRBD2 (5 bases). In germline, CDR1 is SGHDN, CDR2 FVKESK. V dropped 1 base and J dropped 4 bases, with 7 bases sitting between them. The CDR3 is made up of 14 amino acids. The CDR3 sequence: CASSQVRGTGELFF. Here the CDR3 DNA reads TGTGCCAGCAGCCAAGTTCGGGGCACCGGGGAGCTGTTTTTT.

The chain recombines TRBV7-9 with TRBJ2-7, with no clear D. Germline values: CDR1 SEHNR, CDR2 FQNEAQ (reference sequence). V was cut by 1 base and J by 3 bases, with 13 bases left in between. The CDR3 contains 15 residues. The DNA of the CDR3 is TGTGCCAGCAGCTTAGGCGGCCCTGGAAGCTACGAGCAGTACTTC. The encoded protein is CASSLGGPGSYEQYF.

The rearrangement links TRBV7-9 to TRBJ2-7; possibly TRBD1 for D (5 bases). Between the trimmed V and J ends, which lost 0 bases and 3 bases, there was a span of 9 bases. Germline CDR1 and CDR2: SEHNR and FQNEAQ (reference sequence). The CDR3 is made up of 14 amino acids. This chain's CDR3 is CASSLAEQVYEQYF. CDR3 DNA: TGTGCCAGCAGCTTAGCCGAACAGGTCTACGAGCAGTACTTC.

This chain connects TRBV18 to TRBJ2-7; TRBD1 agrees at 10 bases. This CDR3 is 15 amino acids long. The germline V gene encodes CDR1 KGHSH and CDR2 LQKENI. V lost 0 bases to trimming and J lost 6 bases; unmatched junction nucleotides: 5. CDR3 nucleotide sequence: TGTGCCAGCTCACCACCGGGACAGGGGTTCAGCGAGCAGTACTTC. Translation: CASSPPGQGFSEQYF.

The rearrangement uses TRBV5-6 and TRBJ2-7; 9 positions match TRBD1. CDR3 length equals 15 residues. V lost 1 base, J lost 6 bases, and 8 bases stayed unmatched. Germline V gene lookup returns CDR1 SGHDT and CDR2 YYEEEE. The CDR3 DNA is TGTGCCAGCAGCTTGTTCGACAGGGGGGGTAGCGAGCAGTACTTC. This codes for CASSLFDRGGSEQYF.

CDR3 in DNA: TGTGCCAGCACCCGGACTAGCGGGGGATACAATGAGCAGTTCTTC. This codes for CASTRTSGGYNEQFF. The chain uses TRBV28 and TRBJ2-1; 13 nucleotides match TRBD2. J was trimmed by 4 bases and V by 7 bases; bases with no gene match: 4. Germline V lookup: CDR1 MDHEN, CDR2 SYDVKM. The CDR3 covers 15 residues.

The gene calls are TRBV3-1 (or the pseudogene TRBV3-2) and TRBJ2-1; possible D gene TRBD1, 5 bases. With 0 bases removed from V and 0 bases from J, the gap between germline ends came to 9 bases. This CDR3 is built from 16 residues. CDR1 LGHDT and CDR2 YNNKEL come from the germline V gene (reference sequence). The CDR3 bases are TGTGCCAGCAGCCAAGACAGACAGAGCTCCTACAATGAGCAGTTCTTC. This gives the protein CASSQDRQSSYNEQFF.

The chain couples TRBV14 to TRBJ1-1, with D perhaps TRBD1 (5 bases). V lost 2 bases to trimming and J lost 3 bases, with 7 bases between them. The CDR3 runs 13 residues. Germline V lookup: CDR1 SGHDN, CDR2 FVKESK. The CDR3 region has the DNA TGTGCCAGCAGCCAACAGGGCTACACTGAAGCTTTCTTT. Translating it yields CASSQQGYTEAFF.

The rearrangement uses TRBV19 and TRBJ1-1; 8 bases fit TRBD1. Germline CDR1 is LNHDA and CDR2 is SQIVND (reference sequence). V lost 2 bases and J lost 4; bases outside the gene matches: 3. The CDR3 extends over 14 amino acids. The CDR3 DNA is TGTGCCAGTAGTATACAGGGGGCAATCACTGAAGCTTTCTTT. Translated: CASSIQGAITEAFF.

This clone was seen just once. This chain links TRBV18 with TRBJ1-4, with 7 bases that match TRBD1. The germline V gene encodes CDR1 KGHSH and CDR2 LQKENI. CDR3 length equals 16 residues. The J segment lost 4 bases and the V segment lost 2 bases, leaving 7 bases of the junction unmatched. The CDR3, as DNA: TGTGCCAGCTCACCAGTCACCGGGACAGATAATGAAAAACTGTTTTTT. Translation: CASSPVTGTDNEKLFF.

V usage is TRBV18 and J usage is TRBJ2-5; D is possibly TRBD1 (6 bases). Per germline, CDR1 KGHSH and CDR2 LQKENI. V was cut by 0 bases and J by 7 bases, with 18 bases left in between. The length of the CDR3 is 16 residues. The CDR3, as DNA: TGTGCCAGCTCACCACCGGCGGCAGGGGCGCATGGGACCCAGTACTTC. Translated, it gives CASSPPAAGAHGTQYF.

V and J are TRBV18 and TRBJ1-2; 11 bases line up with TRBD1. The CDR3 contains 15 residues. CDR1 and CDR2 (germline): KGHSH, LQKENI. V lost 0 bases to trimming and J lost 8 bases; unmatched junction nucleotides: 5. CDR3 sequence: CASSPPSDRGRGYTF. DNA for the CDR3: TGTGCCAGCTCACCACCCTCGGACAGGGGGCGAGGCTACACCTTC.

The V and J genes are TRBV3-1 (or the pseudogene TRBV3-2) and TRBJ1-2; possibly TRBD1 for D (6 bases). CDR1 LGHDT and CDR2 YNNKEL come from the germline V gene (reference sequence). There are 17 residues in the CDR3. V was cut by 4 bases and J by 1 base, with 19 bases left in between. The CDR3 sequence is CASSLAGGTNYNYGYTF. DNA for the CDR3: TGTGCCAGCAGCCTCGCCGGGGGGACAAATTATAACTATGGCTACACCTTC.

The gene calls are TRBV27 and TRBJ1-2; D is unresolved. Between the trimmed V and J ends, which lost 6 bases and 6 bases, there was a span of 14 bases. Germline CDR1 reads MNHEY; CDR2 reads SMNVEV (reference sequence). The CDR3 sequence is 13 residues long. This CDR3 reads CASRRWNRDGYTF. The CDR3 nucleotides are TGTGCCAGCAGGCGTTGGAACAGAGATGGCTACACCTTC.

J is TRBJ2-4 and V is TRBV7-2; possible D gene TRBD2, 5 bases. Trimming removed 1 base at V and 7 bases at J, with 8 bases between. Germline V lookup: CDR1 SGHTA, CDR2 FQGNSA. The CDR3 sequence is 13 residues long. CDR3 DNA: TGTGCCAGCAGCTTAGTAGGCGGGAACATTCAGTACTTC. Amino acid sequence: CASSLVGGNIQYF.

J is TRBJ2-1 and V is TRBV9; 7 bases line up with TRBD1. Unmatched junction bases numbered 5, after V lost 4 bases and J lost 1 base. The CDR3 is 15 residues long. CDR1 is SGDLS and CDR2 is YYNGEE in the germline V gene. The CDR3 spells CASSQTGNSYNEQFF. CDR3 nucleotide sequence: TGTGCCAGCAGCCAGACAGGGAATTCCTACAATGAGCAGTTCTTC.

The V call is TRBV6-5, the J call TRBJ1-1, with no clear D. The CDR3 totals 12 residues. CDR1 and CDR2 from the germline V gene are MNHEY and SVGAGI. V was trimmed by 7 bases and J by 7 bases, leaving 13 bases between them. CDR3 residues: CASTRERGEAFF. The CDR3 coding sequence is TGTGCCAGCACTAGAGAGAGAGGTGAAGCTTTCTTT.

This clone turned up a few times. V usage is TRBV30 and J usage is TRBJ1-5; D ambiguous. Trimming removed 3 bases at V and 0 bases at J, with 9 bases between. This CDR3 is 14 amino acids long. Germline CDR1 is GTSNPN and CDR2 is SVGIG (reference sequence). CDR3 DNA: TGTGCCTGGAGCGCCGACATTAGCAATCAGCCCCAGCATTTT. Translated: CAWSADISNQPQHF.

About this clone itself: Sequence at one end of the junction differs from germline and may be a read error. The V and J genes are TRBV19 and TRBJ2-2; D possibly corresponds to TRBD2 (6 bases). Germline-derived CDR1 and CDR2 are LNHDA and SQIVND (reference sequence). This CDR3 has 15 residues. CDR3 region: CASSIPGDFTGELFF. CDR3 DNA: TGTGCCAGCAGTATTCCGGGGGATTTCACCGGGGAGCTGTTTTTT.

V is TRBV19 and J is TRBJ1-1; 8 nucleotides match TRBD1. This CDR3 comprises 13 residues. Per the germline V gene, CDR1 is LNHDA and CDR2 is SQIVND (reference sequence). Trimming removed 3 bases from V and 6 bases from J; junction bases left unmatched: 3. CDR3 DNA sequence: TGTGCCAGTAGTATCGCGACAGGGGCTGAAGCTTTCTTT. It codes for CASSIATGAEAFF.

V is TRBV5-1 and J is TRBJ1-3; D perhaps matches TRBD1 (5 bases). The CDR3 spans 16 residues. CDR1 and CDR2 from the germline V gene are SGHRS and YFSETQ. Trimming took off 0 bases at V and 0 bases at J, with 10 bases between the two ends. The CDR3 protein is CASSLAQGLSGNTIYF. DNA of the CDR3: TGCGCCAGCAGCTTGGCGCAGGGTCTCTCTGGAAACACCATATATTTT.

This clone was counted only a few times. This rearrangement joins TRBV5-1 to TRBJ2-1; D gene unclear. Trimming left V 3 bases short and J 10 bases short, with 8 bases between. The CDR3 has 11 amino acids. CDR1 is SGHRS and CDR2 is YFSETQ in the germline V gene. CDR3 in DNA: TGCGCCAGCAGCTCCCAGGTAGAGCAGTTCTTC. It yields the protein CASSSQVEQFF.

The V and J genes are TRBV19 and TRBJ2-5; tentative D call: TRBD1 (6 bases). The V end lost 4 bases, the J end lost 3 bases, and 12 bases lay between the germline ends. From germline, CDR1 is LNHDA and CDR2 SQIVND (reference sequence). CDR3 length: 14 residues. CDR3 in amino acids: CASSRTGTKETQYF. The CDR3 DNA is TGTGCCAGTAGTAGGACCGGGACAAAAGAGACCCAGTACTTC.